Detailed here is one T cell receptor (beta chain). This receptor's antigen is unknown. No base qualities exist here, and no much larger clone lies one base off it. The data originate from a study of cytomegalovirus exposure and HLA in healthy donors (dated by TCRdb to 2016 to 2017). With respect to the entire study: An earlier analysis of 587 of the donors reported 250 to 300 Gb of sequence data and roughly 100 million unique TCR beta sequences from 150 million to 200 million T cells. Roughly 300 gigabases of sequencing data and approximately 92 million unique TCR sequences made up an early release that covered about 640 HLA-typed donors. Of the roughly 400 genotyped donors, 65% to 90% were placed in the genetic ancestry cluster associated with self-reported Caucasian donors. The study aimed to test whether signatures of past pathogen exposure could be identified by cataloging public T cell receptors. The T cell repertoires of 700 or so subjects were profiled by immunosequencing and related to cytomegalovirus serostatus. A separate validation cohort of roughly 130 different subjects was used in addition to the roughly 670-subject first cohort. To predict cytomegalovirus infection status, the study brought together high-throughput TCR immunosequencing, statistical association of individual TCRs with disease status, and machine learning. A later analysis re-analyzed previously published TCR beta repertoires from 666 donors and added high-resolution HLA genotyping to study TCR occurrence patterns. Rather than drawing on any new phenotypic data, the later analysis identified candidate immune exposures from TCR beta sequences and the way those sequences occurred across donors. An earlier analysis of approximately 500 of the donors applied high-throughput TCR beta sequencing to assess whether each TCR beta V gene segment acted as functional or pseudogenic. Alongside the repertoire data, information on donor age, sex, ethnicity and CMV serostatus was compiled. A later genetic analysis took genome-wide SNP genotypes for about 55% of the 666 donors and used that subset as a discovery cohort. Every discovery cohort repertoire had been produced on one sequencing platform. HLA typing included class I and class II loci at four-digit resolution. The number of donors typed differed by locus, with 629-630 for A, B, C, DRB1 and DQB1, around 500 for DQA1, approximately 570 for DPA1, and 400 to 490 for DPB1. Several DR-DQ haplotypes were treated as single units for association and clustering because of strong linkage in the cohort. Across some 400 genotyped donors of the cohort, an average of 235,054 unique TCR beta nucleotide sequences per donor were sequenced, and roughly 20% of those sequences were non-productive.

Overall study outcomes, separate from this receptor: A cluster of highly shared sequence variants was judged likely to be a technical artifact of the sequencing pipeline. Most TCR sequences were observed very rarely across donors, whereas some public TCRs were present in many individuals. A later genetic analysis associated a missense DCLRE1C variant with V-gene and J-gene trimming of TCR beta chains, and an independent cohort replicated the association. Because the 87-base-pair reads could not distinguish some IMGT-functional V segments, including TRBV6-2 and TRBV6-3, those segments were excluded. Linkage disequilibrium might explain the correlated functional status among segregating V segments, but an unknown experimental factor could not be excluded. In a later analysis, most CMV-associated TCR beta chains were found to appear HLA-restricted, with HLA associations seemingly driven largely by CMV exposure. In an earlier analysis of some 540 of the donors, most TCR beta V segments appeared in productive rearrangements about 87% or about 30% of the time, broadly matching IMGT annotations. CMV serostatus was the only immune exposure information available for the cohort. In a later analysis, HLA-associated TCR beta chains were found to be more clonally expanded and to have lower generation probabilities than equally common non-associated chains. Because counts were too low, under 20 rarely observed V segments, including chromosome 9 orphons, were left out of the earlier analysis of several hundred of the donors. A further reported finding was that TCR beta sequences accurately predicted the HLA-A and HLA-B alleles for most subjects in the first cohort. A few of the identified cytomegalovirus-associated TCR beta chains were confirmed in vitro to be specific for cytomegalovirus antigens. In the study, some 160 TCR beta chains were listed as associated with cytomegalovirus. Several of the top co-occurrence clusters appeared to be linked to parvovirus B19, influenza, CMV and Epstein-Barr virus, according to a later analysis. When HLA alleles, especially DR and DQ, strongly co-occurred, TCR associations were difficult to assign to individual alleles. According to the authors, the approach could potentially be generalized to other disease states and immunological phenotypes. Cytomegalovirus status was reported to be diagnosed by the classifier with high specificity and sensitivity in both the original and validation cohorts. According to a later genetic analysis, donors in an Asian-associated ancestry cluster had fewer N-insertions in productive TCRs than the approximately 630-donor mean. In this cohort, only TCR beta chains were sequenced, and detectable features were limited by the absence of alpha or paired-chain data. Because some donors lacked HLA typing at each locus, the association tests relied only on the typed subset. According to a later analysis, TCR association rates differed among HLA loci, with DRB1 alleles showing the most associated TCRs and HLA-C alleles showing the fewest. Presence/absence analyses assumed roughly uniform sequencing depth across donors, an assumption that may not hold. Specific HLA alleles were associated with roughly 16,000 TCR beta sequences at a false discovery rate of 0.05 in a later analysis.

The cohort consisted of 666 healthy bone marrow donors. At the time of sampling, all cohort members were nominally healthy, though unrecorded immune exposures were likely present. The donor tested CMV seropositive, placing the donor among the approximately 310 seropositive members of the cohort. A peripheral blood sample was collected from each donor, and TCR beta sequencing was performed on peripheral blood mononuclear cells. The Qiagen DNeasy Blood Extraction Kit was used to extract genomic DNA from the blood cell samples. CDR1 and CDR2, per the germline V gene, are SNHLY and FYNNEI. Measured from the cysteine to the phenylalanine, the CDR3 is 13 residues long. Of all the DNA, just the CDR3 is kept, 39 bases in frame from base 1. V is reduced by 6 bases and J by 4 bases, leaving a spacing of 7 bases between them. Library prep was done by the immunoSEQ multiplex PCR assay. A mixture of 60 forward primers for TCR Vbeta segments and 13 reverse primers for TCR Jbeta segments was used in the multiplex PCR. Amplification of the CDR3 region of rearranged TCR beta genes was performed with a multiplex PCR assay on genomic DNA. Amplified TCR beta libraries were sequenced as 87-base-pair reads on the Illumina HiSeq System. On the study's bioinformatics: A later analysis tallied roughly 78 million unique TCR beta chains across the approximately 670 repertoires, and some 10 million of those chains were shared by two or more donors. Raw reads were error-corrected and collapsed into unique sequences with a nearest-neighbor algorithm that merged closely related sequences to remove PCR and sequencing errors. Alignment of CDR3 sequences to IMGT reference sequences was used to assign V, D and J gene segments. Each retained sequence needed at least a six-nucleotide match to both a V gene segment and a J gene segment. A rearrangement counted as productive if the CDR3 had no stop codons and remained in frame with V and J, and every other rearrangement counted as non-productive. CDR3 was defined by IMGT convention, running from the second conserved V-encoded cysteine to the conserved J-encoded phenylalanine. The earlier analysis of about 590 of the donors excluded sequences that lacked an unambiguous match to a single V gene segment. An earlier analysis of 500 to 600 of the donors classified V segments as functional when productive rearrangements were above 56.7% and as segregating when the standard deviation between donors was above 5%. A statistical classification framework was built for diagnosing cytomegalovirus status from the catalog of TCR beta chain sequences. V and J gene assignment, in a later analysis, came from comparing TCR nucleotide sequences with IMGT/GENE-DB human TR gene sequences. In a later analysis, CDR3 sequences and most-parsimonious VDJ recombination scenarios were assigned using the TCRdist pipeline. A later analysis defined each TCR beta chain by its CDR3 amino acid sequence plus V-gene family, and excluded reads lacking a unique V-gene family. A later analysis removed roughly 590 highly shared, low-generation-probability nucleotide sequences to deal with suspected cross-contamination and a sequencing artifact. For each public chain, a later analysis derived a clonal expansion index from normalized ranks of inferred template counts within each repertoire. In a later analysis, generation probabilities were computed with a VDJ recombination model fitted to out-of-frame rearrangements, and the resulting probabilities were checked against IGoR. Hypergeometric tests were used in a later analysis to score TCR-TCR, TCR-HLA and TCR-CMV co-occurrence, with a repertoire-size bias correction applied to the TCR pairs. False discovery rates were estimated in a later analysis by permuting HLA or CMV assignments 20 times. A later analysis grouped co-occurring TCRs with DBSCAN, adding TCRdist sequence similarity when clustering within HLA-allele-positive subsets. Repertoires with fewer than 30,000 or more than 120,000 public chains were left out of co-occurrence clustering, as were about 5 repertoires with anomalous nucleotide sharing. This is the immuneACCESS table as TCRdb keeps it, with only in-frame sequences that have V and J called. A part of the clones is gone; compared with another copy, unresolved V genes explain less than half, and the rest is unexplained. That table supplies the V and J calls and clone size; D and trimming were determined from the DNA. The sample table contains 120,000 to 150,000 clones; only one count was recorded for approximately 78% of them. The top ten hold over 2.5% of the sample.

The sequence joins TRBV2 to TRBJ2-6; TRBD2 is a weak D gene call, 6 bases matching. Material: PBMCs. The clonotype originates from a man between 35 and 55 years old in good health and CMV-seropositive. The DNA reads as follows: TGTGCCAGCAGGGCGGGGGGGGCCAACGTCCTGACTTTC. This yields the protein CASRAGGANVLTF.